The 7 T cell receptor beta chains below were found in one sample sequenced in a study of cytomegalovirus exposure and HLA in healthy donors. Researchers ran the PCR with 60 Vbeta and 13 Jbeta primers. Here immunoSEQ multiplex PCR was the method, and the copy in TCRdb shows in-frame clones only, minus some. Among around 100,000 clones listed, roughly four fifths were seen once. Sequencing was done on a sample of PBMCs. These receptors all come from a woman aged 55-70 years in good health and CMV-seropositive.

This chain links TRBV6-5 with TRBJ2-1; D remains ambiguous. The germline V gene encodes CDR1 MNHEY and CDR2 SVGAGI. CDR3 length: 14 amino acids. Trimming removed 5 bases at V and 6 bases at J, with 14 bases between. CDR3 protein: CASSPPLPRNEQFF. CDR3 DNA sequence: TGTGCCAGCAGTCCCCCCCTTCCTCGCAATGAGCAGTTCTTC.

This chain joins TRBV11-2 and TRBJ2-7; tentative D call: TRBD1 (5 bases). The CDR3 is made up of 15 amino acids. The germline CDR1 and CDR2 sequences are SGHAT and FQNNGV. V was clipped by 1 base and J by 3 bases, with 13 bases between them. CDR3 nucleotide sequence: TGTGCCAGCAGCTTAGTGGACACTGCCTACTACGAGCAGTACTTC. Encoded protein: CASSLVDTAYYEQYF.

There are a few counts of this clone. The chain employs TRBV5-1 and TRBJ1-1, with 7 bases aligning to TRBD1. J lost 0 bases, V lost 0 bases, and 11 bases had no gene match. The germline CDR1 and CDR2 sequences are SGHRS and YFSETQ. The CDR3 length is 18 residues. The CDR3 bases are TGCGCCAGCAGCTTGGTCCCCGGGACAGCCACTTTGAACACTGAAGCTTTCTTT. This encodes CASSLVPGTATLNTEAFF.

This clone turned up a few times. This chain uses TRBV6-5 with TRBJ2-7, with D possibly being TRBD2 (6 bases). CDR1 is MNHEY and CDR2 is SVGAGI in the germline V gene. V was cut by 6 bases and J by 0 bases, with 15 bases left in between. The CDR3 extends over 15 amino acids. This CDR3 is CASSSGRGDSYEQYF. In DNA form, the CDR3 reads TGTGCCAGCAGCTCGGGCCGCGGGGACTCCTACGAGCAGTACTTC.

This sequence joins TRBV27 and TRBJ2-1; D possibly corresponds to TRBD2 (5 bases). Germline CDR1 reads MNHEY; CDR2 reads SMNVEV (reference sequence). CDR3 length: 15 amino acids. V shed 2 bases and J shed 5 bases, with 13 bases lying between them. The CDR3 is CASSLGVIGDNEQFF. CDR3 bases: TGTGCCAGCAGTTTAGGGGTAATCGGGGACAATGAGCAGTTCTTC.

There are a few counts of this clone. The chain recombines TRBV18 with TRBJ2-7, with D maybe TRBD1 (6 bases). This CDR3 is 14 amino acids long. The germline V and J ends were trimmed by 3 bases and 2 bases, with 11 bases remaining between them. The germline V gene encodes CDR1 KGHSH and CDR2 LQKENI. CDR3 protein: CASSPGDNTYEQYF. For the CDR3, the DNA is TGTGCCAGCTCACCGGGGGACAACACCTACGAGCAGTACTTC.

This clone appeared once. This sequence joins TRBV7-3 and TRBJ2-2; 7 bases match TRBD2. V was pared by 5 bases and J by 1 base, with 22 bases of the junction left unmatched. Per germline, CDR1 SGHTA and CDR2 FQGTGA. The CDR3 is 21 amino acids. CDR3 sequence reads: CASSHPPRTSREALNTGELFF. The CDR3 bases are TGTGCCAGCAGCCACCCCCCTAGGACTAGTCGGGAGGCCCTGAACACCGGGGAGCTGTTTTTT.